Given below is one TCR beta chain in context. Its target is not known. Exclusion criteria comprised uncontrolled infection, other autoimmune disease, pregnancy or lactation. TCR beta CDR3 regions were amplified from RNA. With the HTBI primer set, the TCR CDR3 went through a first round of RT-PCR. TCRdb reprocessed the multiplex PCR reads via MiXCR and lists one record per CDR3 protein. The top ten hold under 20% of the sample, which has over 450,000 distinct CDR3 sequences, 13% to 15% seen once. These data originate in a study of T cells in Graves' hyperthyroidism and ophthalmopathy. The CDR3 consists of 14 residues. Germline V gene sequence: CDR1 SGHAT, CDR2 FQNNGV. Trimming stripped 0 bases from V and 7 bases from J, with 12 bases between. Study-level results: Ophthalmopathy and stable hyperthyroidism were separated by a 13 V-J model.

This clonotype was obtained from a woman between 18 and 29 years old with Graves' hyperthyroidism. Sequences were obtained from blood. V gene TRBV11-2 combines with J gene TRBJ1-2, with TRBD1 as a possible D gene (6 bases). The CDR3 region has the DNA TGTGCCAGCAGCTTAGACGGGGGCGGAGGTGGCTACACCTTC. This gives the protein CASSLDGGGGGYTF.